This T cell receptor (beta chain) was profiled in a study of human T cells and chemical hapten exposure. The overall study: A roughly 2 cm by roughly 2 cm inner upper arm patch received 2% DPC for sensitization. Findings and caveats of the study: There was no change with DPC sensitization in TCRs above 1 in 1000 frequency.

As regards this clonotype: Its antigen is unknown.

Time point: pre-sensitization, week 0. Stated treatment: therapeutic diphenylcyclopropenone sensitization with weekly scalp DPC. The CDR3 contains 18 residues. V gave up 0 bases and J gave up 2 bases; unmatched junction bases: 8. Germline V gives CDR1 SGDLS, CDR2 YYNGEE. In the original analysis: Sampled TCR counts reached a median of around 89,000 per sample, with values ranging from roughly 20,000 to 750,000. MiXCR was run by TCRdb on the RACE reads, yielding one entry per CDR3 protein. TCRdb assigned the V and J calls; the authors' analysis was not used. The top ten hold approximately 8.2% of the sample, which has approximately 320,000 distinct CDR3 sequences, approximately 5.8% seen once.

The V gene is TRBV9, the J gene TRBJ1-4; 9 positions agree with TRBD1. This sequence originates from a woman younger than 35 with alopecia areata. Some clones in this sample may be carry-over from other donors' samples. The material was whole blood, obtained in connection with sensitization to the hapten diphenylcyclopropenone (DPC). CDR3 region: CASSVVLDRGRTNEKLFF. CDR3 in DNA: TGTGCCAGCAGCGTAGTGTTGGACAGGGGAAGGACTAATGAAAAACTGTTTTTT.